The TCR beta chain under discussion was sequenced for a study of T-cell reconstitution after alpha-beta-depleted transplantation in children. Preparation of the TCRbeta library involved a method that used unique molecular identifiers. TCRdb processed the PCR reads anew with MiXCR; each CDR3 protein has one entry. The sample carries about 310,000 distinct CDR3 sequences, more than 20% recorded once. This CDR3 region has 16 residues. Per germline, CDR1 MNHEY and CDR2 SMNVEV (reference sequence). With 1 base clipped from V and 4 bases from J, the junction kept 5 bases outside the gene matches. This specimen consisted of PBMCs, mostly from graft donor cells, obtained 180 days after TCRalphabeta/CD19-depleted stem cell transplant. This TCR derives from a male patient younger than 18 who had a stem cell transplant for acute lymphoblastic leukemia, so the T cells may come from the graft donor. The chain combines TRBV27 with TRBJ2-1; TRBD2 matches at 9 bases. This chain's CDR3 is CASSLWPSGVYNEQFF. The CDR3, as DNA: TGTGCCAGCAGTTTATGGCCTAGCGGGGTTTACAATGAGCAGTTCTTC.